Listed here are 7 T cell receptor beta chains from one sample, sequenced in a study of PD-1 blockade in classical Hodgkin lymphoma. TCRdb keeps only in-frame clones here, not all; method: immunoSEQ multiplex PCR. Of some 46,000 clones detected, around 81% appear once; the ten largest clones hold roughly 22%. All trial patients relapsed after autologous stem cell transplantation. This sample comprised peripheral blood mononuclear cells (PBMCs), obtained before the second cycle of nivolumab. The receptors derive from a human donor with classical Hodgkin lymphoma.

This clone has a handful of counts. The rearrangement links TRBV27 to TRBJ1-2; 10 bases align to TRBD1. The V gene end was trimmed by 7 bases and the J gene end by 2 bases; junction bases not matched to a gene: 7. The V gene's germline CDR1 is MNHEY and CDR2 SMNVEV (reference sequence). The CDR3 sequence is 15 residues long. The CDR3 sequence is CASTSAGQGNYGYTF. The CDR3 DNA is TGTGCCAGCACCAGTGCGGGACAGGGGAACTATGGCTACACCTTC.

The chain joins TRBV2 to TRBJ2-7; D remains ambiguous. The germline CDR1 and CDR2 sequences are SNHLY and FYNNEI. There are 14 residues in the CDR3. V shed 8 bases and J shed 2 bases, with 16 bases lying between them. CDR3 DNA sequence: TGTGCCAGCTCCTCCGGGCCCTCTGCCTACGAGCAGTACTTC. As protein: CASSSGPSAYEQYF.

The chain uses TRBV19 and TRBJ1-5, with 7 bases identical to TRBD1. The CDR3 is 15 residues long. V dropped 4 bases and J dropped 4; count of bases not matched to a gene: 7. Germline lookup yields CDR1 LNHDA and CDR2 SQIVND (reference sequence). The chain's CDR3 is CASSTTSTGNQPQHF. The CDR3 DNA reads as TGTGCCAGTAGTACCACATCGACAGGGAATCAGCCCCAGCATTTT.

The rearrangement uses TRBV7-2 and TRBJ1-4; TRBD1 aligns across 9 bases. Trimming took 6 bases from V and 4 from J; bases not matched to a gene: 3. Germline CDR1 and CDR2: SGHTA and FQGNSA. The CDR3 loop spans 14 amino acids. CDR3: CASSRGQGNEKLFF. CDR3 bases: TGTGCCAGCAGTAGGGGACAGGGTAATGAAAAACTGTTTTTT.

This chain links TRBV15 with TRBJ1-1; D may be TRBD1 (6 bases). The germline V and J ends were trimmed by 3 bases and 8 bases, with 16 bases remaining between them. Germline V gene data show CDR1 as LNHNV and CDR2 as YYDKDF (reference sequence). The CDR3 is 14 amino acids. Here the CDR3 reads CATSSRSRGPEAFF. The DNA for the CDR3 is TGTGCCACCAGCAGTAGATCCAGGGGCCCCGAAGCTTTCTTT.

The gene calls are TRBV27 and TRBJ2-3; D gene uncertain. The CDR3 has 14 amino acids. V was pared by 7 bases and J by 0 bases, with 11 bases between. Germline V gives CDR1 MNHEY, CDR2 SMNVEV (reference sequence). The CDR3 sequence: CASIPLSSTDTQYF. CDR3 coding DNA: TGTGCCAGCATCCCTTTATCTAGCACAGATACGCAGTATTTT.

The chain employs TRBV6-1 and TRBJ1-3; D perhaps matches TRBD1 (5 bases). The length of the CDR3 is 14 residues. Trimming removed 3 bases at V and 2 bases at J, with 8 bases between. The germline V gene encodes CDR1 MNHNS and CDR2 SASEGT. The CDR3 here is CASSDGGTGNTIYF. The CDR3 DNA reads TGTGCCAGCAGTGACGGGGGAACTGGAAACACCATATATTTT.